The rows below give T cell receptor beta chains drawn from one sample of a study of blood T cell repertoires in COVID-19. The repertoire was sequenced with immunoSEQ multiplex PCR; TCRdb's copy has only in-frame clones and lacks some. Of 35,000 to 40,000 clones in the sample, around nine tenths were seen once. Input material: peripheral blood. The source of these receptors is a man aged 55 to 69 with COVID-19, enrolled during active disease. Each CDR3 is given without its conserved first and last residue. Fields, in order: J gene, clone size, V gene, CDR3 protein. Rows give clone size only sometimes, using once, few, many, or a class for an expanded clone.

j_gene: TRBJ2-5; abundance: NA; v_gene: TRBV2; CDR3aa: ASSGGGRGETQY
j_gene: TRBJ1-2; abundance: NA; v_gene: TRBV5-6; CDR3aa: ASSIPRVSYGYT
j_gene: TRBJ2-7; abundance: NA; v_gene: TRBV11-2; CDR3aa: ASSLDVGLSSEQY
j_gene: TRBJ2-5; abundance: NA; v_gene: TRBV2; CDR3aa: ATPPTSGYQETQY
j_gene: TRBJ1-2; abundance: NA; v_gene: TRBV28; CDR3aa: ASIESGGNYGYT
j_gene: TRBJ2-1; abundance: NA; v_gene: TRBV11-3; CDR3aa: ASSLDLLAGGGYNEQF
j_gene: TRBJ2-1; abundance: NA; v_gene: TRBV28; CDR3aa: ASSFTGGSSYNEQF
j_gene: TRBJ1-5; abundance: once; v_gene: TRBV7-9; CDR3aa: ASSLLSADQPQH
j_gene: TRBJ2-1; abundance: few; v_gene: TRBV12-3/TRBV12-4; CDR3aa: ASSLAFRNEQF
j_gene: TRBJ1-1; abundance: NA; v_gene: TRBV4-1; CDR3aa: ASSQVTGEHRAF
j_gene: TRBJ2-5; abundance: NA; v_gene: TRBV12-5; CDR3aa: ASGLFEETQY
j_gene: TRBJ1-2; abundance: NA; v_gene: TRBV7-3; CDR3aa: ASSLQAPTGDSYGYT
j_gene: TRBJ2-1; abundance: NA; v_gene: TRBV5-4; CDR3aa: ASSSRTSGNEQF
j_gene: TRBJ2-3; abundance: NA; v_gene: TRBV28; CDR3aa: ASSFPLTGGIGTQY
j_gene: TRBJ2-7; abundance: NA; v_gene: TRBV7-2; CDR3aa: ASSPPFGVAGGYEQY
j_gene: TRBJ1-1; abundance: NA; v_gene: TRBV11-3; CDR3aa: ASSSPRVAEAF
j_gene: TRBJ1-1; abundance: NA; v_gene: TRBV5-5; CDR3aa: ASSWGQMGTEAF
j_gene: TRBJ1-1; abundance: NA; v_gene: TRBV3-1/TRBV3-2; CDR3aa: ASSTRTGDTEAF
j_gene: TRBJ2-3; abundance: once; v_gene: TRBV10-3; CDR3aa: AISRLGGRPGRLTSGITDTQY
j_gene: TRBJ1-5; abundance: few; v_gene: TRBV30; CDR3aa: AWSVTRTAQPQH
j_gene: TRBJ2-7; abundance: NA; v_gene: TRBV16; CDR3aa: ASTGTSGFSYEQY
j_gene: TRBJ1-1; abundance: NA; v_gene: TRBV18; CDR3aa: ASSPPRTMNTEAF
j_gene: TRBJ2-7; abundance: NA; v_gene: TRBV27; CDR3aa: ASSPLVPPYEQY
j_gene: TRBJ2-2; abundance: NA; v_gene: TRBV6-4; CDR3aa: ASSASSGENTGELF
j_gene: TRBJ1-2; abundance: NA; v_gene: TRBV28; CDR3aa: ASSLESGSGIGYT
j_gene: TRBJ1-1; abundance: NA; v_gene: TRBV11-2; CDR3aa: ASSFTTTGNTEAF
j_gene: TRBJ2-5; abundance: NA; v_gene: TRBV9; CDR3aa: ASSAGGRETQY
j_gene: TRBJ2-3; abundance: NA; v_gene: TRBV7-6; CDR3aa: ASSSPPGVRTDTQY